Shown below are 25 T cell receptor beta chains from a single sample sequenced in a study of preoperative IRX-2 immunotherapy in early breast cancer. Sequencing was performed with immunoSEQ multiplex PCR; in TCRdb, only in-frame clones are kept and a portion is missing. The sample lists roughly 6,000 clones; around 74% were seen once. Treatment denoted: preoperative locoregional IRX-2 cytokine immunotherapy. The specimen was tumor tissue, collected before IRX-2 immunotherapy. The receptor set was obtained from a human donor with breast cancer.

CDR3 in DNA: TGCGCCAGCAGCCGGGAACTGACAGGAGTCTACGAGCAGTACTTC. As protein: CASSRELTGVYEQYF. The J gene is TRBJ2-7, the V gene TRBV5-1; tentatively, D is TRBD1 (6 bases). V lost 4 bases and J lost 3, with 17 bases in between. From germline, CDR1 is SGHRS and CDR2 YFSETQ. CDR3 length: 15 amino acids.

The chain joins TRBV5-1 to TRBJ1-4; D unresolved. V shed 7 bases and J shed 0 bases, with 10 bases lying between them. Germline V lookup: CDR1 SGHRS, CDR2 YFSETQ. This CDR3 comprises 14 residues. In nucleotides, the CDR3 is TGCGCCAGCTCGGGAACAGCAACTAATGAAAAACTGTTTTTT. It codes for CASSGTATNEKLFF.

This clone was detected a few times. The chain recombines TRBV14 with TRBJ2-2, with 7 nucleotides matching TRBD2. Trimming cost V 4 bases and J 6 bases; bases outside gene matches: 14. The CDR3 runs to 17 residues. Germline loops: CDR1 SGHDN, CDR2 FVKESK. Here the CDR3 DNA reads TGTGCCAGCAGCCCCTCGAGAGGGAGGGTATTAGCCGGGGAGCTGTTTTTT. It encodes CASSPSRGRVLAGELFF.

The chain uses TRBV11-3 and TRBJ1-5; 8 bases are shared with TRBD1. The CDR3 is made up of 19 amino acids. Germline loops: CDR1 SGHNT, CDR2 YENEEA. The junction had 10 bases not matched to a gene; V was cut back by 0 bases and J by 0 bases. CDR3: CASSLEGAGGPYSNQPQHF. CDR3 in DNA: TGTGCCAGCAGCTTAGAAGGGGCAGGGGGCCCGTATAGCAATCAGCCCCAGCATTTT.

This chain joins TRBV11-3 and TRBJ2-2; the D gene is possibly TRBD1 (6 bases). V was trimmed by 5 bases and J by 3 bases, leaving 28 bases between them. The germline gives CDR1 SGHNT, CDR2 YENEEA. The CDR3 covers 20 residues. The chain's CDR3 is CASSASRTALDQRYTGELFF. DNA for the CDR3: TGTGCCAGCAGCGCGTCCAGGACAGCCCTCGACCAGAGGTACACCGGGGAGCTGTTTTTT. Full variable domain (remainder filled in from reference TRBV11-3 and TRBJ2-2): EAGVVQSPRYKIIEKKQPVAFWCNPISGHNTLYWYLQNLGQGPELLIRYENEEAVDDSQLPKDRFSAERLKGVDSTLKIQPAELGDSAVYLCASSASRTALDQRYTGELFFGEGSRLTVL.

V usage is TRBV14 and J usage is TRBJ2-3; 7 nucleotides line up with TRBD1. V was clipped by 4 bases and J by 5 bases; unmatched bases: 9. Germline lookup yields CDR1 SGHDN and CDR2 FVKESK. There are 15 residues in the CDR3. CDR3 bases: TGTGCCAGCAGCCCCTTAGGGGGCTTCGGAGATACGCAGTATTTT. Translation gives CASSPLGGFGDTQYF.

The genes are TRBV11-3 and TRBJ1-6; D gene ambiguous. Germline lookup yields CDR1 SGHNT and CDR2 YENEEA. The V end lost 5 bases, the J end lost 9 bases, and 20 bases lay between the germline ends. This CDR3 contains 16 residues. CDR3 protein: CASSLNGPGSGSPLHF. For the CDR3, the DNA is TGTGCCAGCAGCCTAAACGGACCCGGCAGCGGTTCACCCCTCCACTTT.

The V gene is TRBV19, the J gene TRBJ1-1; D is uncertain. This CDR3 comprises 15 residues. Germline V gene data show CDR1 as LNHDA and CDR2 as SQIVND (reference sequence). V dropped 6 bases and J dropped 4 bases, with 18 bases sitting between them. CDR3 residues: CASRPVGMRPTEAFF. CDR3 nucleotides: TGTGCCAGTAGACCGGTGGGGATGCGGCCCACTGAAGCTTTCTTT.

CDR3 loop: CASREGTEYSPLHF. For the CDR3, the DNA is TGTGCCAGCAGGGAGGGGACGGAGTATTCACCCCTCCACTTT. The V call is TRBV6-8, the J call TRBJ1-6; a weak D match, TRBD1 (5 bases). V lost 6 bases and J lost 8, with 14 bases in between. Germline V lookup: CDR1 MNHGY, CDR2 SAAAGT. The CDR3 totals 14 residues.

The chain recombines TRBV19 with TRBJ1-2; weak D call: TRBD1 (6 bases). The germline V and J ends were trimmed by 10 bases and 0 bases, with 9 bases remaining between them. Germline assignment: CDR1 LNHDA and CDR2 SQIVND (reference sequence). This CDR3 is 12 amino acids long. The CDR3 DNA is TGTGCCATTAGGGGGTCTAACTATGGCTACACCTTC. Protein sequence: CAIRGSNYGYTF.

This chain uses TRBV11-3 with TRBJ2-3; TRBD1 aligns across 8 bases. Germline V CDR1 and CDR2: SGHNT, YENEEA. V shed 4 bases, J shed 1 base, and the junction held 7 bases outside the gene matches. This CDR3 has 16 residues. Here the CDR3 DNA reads TGTGCCAGCAGCTCCCTGACAGGGGATGGCACAGATACGCAGTATTTT. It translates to CASSSLTGDGTDTQYF.

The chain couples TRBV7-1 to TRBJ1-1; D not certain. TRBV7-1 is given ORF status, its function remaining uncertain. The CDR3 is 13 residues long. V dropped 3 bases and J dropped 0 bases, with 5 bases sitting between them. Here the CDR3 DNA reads TGTGCCAGCAGCTCCTCGTTGAACACTGAAGCTTTCTTT. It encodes CASSSSLNTEAFF.

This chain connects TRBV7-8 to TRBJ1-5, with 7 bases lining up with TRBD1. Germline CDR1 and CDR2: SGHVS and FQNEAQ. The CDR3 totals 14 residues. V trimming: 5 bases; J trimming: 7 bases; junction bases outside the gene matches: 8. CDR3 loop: CASSQQGEGQPQHF. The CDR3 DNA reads TGTGCCAGCAGCCAGCAGGGGGAGGGCCAGCCCCAGCATTTT.

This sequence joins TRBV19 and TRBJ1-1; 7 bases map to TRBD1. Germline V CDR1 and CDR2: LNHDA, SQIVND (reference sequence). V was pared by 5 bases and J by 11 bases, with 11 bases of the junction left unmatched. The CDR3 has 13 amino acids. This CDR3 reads CASSSRQGGYAFF. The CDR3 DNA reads TGTGCCAGTAGTTCACGACAGGGAGGGTATGCTTTCTTT.

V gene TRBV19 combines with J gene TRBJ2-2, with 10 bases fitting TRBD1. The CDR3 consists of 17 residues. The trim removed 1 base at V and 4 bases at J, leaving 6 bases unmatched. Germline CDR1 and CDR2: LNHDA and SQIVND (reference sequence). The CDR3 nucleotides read TGTGCCAGTAGTATAGCATGGGGACAGGGGTCCACCGGGGAGCTGTTTTTT. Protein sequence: CASSIAWGQGSTGELFF.

CDR3 residues: CASSLRPGADEKLFF. CDR3 DNA: TGTGCCAGCAGCTTAAGACCGGGGGCGGATGAAAAACTGTTTTTT. This chain uses TRBV11-3 with TRBJ1-4; perhaps TRBD1 as D (6 bases). V was trimmed by 2 bases and J by 6 bases, leaving 13 bases between them. Germline CDR1 and CDR2: SGHNT and YENEEA. The CDR3 contains 15 residues.

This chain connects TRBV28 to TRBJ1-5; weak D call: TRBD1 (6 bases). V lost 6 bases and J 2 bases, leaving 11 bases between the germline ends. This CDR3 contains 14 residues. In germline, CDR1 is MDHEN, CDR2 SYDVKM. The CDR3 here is CASRPQGRNQPQHF. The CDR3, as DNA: TGTGCCAGCAGACCACAGGGTCGCAATCAGCCCCAGCATTTT.

CDR3 coding DNA: TGCGCCAGCAGCTTGTCCGGGTCTGGGGCCAACGTCCTGACTTTC. This translates into CASSLSGSGANVLTF. This chain links TRBV5-1 with TRBJ2-6, with D hard to call. This CDR3 comprises 15 residues. Between the trimmed V and J ends, which lost 1 base and 1 base, there was a span of 6 bases. Germline V gene lookup returns CDR1 SGHRS and CDR2 YFSETQ.

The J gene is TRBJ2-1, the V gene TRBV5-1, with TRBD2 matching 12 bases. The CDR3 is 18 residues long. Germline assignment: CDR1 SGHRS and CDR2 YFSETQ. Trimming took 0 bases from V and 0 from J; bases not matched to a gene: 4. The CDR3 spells CASSLALAGGYSYNEQFF. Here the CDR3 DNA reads TGCGCCAGCAGCTTGGCGCTAGCGGGGGGGTACTCCTACAATGAGCAGTTCTTC. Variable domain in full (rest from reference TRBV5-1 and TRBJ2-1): KAGVTQTPRYLIKTRGQQVTLSCSPISGHRSVSWYQQTPGQGLQFLFEYFSETQRNKGNFPGRFSGRQFSNSRSEMNVSTLELGDSALYLCASSLALAGGYSYNEQFFGPGTRLTVL.

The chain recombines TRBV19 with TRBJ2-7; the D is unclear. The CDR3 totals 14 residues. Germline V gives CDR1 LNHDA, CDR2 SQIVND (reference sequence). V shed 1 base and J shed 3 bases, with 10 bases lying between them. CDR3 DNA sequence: TGTGCCAGTAGTATAGCTGGATTAGTCTACGAGCAGTACTTC. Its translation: CASSIAGLVYEQYF.

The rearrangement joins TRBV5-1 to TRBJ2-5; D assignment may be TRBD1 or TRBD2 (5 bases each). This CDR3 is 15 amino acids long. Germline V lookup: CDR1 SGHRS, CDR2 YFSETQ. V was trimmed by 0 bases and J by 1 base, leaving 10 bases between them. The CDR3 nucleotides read TGCGCCAGCAGCTTGGTGCCGGGACCCCAAGAGACCCAGTACTTC. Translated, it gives CASSLVPGPQETQYF.

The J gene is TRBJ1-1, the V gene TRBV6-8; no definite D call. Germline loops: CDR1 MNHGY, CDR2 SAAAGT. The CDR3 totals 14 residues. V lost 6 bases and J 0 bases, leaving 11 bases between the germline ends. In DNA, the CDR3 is TGTGCCAGCAGAACCTCCACCATGAACACTGAAGCTTTCTTT. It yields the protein CASRTSTMNTEAFF.

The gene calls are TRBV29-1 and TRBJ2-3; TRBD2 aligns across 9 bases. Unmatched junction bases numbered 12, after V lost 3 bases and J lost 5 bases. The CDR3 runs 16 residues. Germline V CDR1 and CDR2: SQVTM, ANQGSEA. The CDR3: CSVDRISGGIRDTQYF. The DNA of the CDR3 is TGCAGCGTTGATCGGATAAGCGGGGGGATAAGAGATACGCAGTATTTT.

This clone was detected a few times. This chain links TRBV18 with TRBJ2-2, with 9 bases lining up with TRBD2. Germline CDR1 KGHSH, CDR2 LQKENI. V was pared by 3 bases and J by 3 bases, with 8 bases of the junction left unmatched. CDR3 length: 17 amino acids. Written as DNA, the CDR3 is TGTGCCAGCTCACCGGACTTGTCTAGCGGGGACACCGGGGAGCTGTTTTTT. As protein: CASSPDLSSGDTGELFF.

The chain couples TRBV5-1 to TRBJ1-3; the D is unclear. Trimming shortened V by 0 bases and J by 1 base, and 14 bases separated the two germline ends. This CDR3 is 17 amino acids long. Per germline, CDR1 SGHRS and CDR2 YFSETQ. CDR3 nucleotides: TGCGCCAGCAGCTTGGGTGCCGGCGGCGGTTCTGGAAACACCATATATTTT. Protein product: CASSLGAGGGSGNTIYF.